This TCR beta chain was recorded in a study of neurological immune-mediated disorders (dated by TCRdb to about 2019). Broadly, across the study: Peripheral blood TCR-beta repertoires from HTLV-I-associated myelopathy (HAM/TSP) patients, multiple sclerosis patients and healthy controls were compared by UMI-based sequencing. The 90 to 110 TCR-beta libraries covered PBMC samples along with longitudinal samples, technical triplicates, and paired sorted CD4+ and CD8+ T-cell subsets. The cohort included roughly 71 subjects: approximately 14 with HAM/TSP, about 34 with multiple sclerosis, and approximately 20 healthy controls. The investigation overall reported the following: The highest TCR clonal expansion was observed in HAM/TSP patients, whereas the lowest was observed in MS patients, even when compared with healthy controls. Expanded clones from different subjects shared no identical CDR3 amino acid sequences, which suggests that TCR-beta repertoires were private in all groups.

cDNA was synthesized by template-switch 5'RACE using a primer carrying a 10-nucleotide random unique molecular identifier by which each TCR transcript was tagged. Each sequencing run produced over 160 million TCR-beta sequences covering 15-18 subjects. The RNeasy kit was used for extraction of total RNA. Using the KAPA Real-time Library Amplification kit, TCR-beta VDJ regions were amplified with primers for the TCR constant region and the 5'RACE anchor. A first PCR added sample indexes and Illumina adaptors, after which a second PCR increased the library yield. After purification with Ampure beads, the TCR product of roughly 650 bp was size-selected on a 2% E-gel SizeSelection system. Before pooling, library quality was assessed on a Bioanalyzer, concentration was determined with Qubit, and library quantification was performed with the Kapa Library Quantification kit. An Illumina HiSeq 2500 was used to sequence the libraries paired-end at 2 x 150 bp. To increase sequence diversity, roughly 24-31% phiX was spiked into each library pool. Per the original workflow: The UMI-based MiGEC pipeline processed quality-filtered reads and removed over 80% of raw TCR sequences during error correction. IMGT germline references were used for aligning VDJ genes, and each clonotype was defined as a unique CDR3 amino acid sequence together with its V-J genes. VDJtools evaluated clonal expansion, Shannon diversity and CDR3 relatedness (CalcPairwiseDistances, ClusterSamples); CLCbio workbench built phylogenetic trees. Expanded clones were defined as having at least 8 unique UMIs, based on coefficient-of-variation modelling across technical triplicates. TCRdb reprocessing: public reads trimmed at Q25 with fastp, clones called with MiXCR, in-frame beta chains kept. Each entry is one CDR3 protein sequence, shown with its most common DNA and genes. TCRdb, not the authors, supplied the V and J calls. Present in this sample are about 38,000 distinct CDR3 sequences, approximately 7.2% of which were seen just once. The ten largest clones represent 5.5% to 6.5% of the sample.

Germline trimming: 4 bases from V, 9 bases from J; junction bases outside gene matches: 7. The CDR3, cysteine through phenylalanine, is 13 amino acids long. The kept DNA is CDR3 alone, 39 bases in frame from the first base. From a lookup of the germline V gene (reference sequence), CDR1 and CDR2 are SGHKS and YYEKEE. Blood bank volunteers in Maryland, USA served as the healthy controls. For the sorted-subset TCR libraries, the starting material was about 1 million sorted CD4+ or CD8+ T cells. Peripheral blood underwent Ficoll-Hypaque density gradient centrifugation to isolate PBMCs, which were then cryopreserved in liquid nitrogen. The study also sequenced paired sorted CD4+ and CD8+ subsets from healthy controls, HAM/TSP patients and MS patients. This clonotype has at least ten counts. Its antigen target is currently unknown. No per-base quality is available; no much larger clone lies one base away.

Recombination joined TRBV5-5 with TRBJ2-1; 7 central bases correspond to TRBD2. The sequence came from a man between 50 and 59 years old in good health. The sample consisted of CD4+ T cells from blood. In nucleotide form, the sequence is TGTGCCAGCAGCCCTGGTATAGCGGGTGAGCAGTTCTTC. Translated, it gives CASSPGIAGEQFF.